These T cell receptor beta chains were read from a single sample in a study of T cell changes during pregnancy in multiple sclerosis. This table comes from immunoSEQ multiplex PCR, and its TCRdb copy is limited to in-frame clones, with some not included. The table includes 70,000 to 90,000 clones, about 93% detected once. Here the sequenced sample was peripheral blood, taken in the first trimester of pregnancy. The receptor source for this set is a female donor with multiple sclerosis, enrolled in a pregnancy study. CDR3s include the opening cysteine and the closing phenylalanine or tryptophan. Fields, in order: D gene, clone size, V gene, J gene, CDR3 protein, CDR3 DNA. D genes are given only for firm matches. Clone sizes are given selectively: once, few, many, or a class where the clone is expanded.

d_gene: TRBD2; abundance: -; v_gene: TRBV11-2; j_gene: TRBJ2-1; CDR3aa: CASSLGSGGRSYNEQFF; CDR3nt: TGTGCCAGCAGCTTAGGTAGCGGGGGCCGCTCCTACAATGAGCAGTTCTTC
d_gene: TRBD1; abundance: -; v_gene: TRBV2; j_gene: TRBJ1-5; CDR3aa: CASSPGQGTQPQHF; CDR3nt: TGTGCCAGCAGCCCCGGACAGGGAACTCAGCCCCAGCATTTT
d_gene: -; abundance: -; v_gene: TRBV19; j_gene: TRBJ2-1; CDR3aa: CASSIRGGGSSYNEQFF; CDR3nt: TGTGCCAGTAGTATTCGGGGCGGGGGCAGCTCCTACAATGAGCAGTTCTTC
d_gene: TRBD1; abundance: once; v_gene: TRBV18; j_gene: TRBJ1-5; CDR3aa: CASSWDRLLDQPQHF; CDR3nt: TGTGCCAGCTCATGGGACAGGCTTCTGGATCAGCCCCAGCATTTT
d_gene: TRBD1; abundance: few; v_gene: TRBV7-9; j_gene: TRBJ1-6; CDR3aa: CASSPDRTWGPLHF; CDR3nt: TGTGCCAGCAGCCCGGACAGGACTTGGGGGCCCCTCCACTTT
d_gene: TRBD1; abundance: -; v_gene: TRBV2; j_gene: TRBJ1-4; CDR3aa: CASSELGTGNEKLFF; CDR3nt: TGTGCCAGCAGTGAATTGGGGACAGGGAATGAAAAACTGTTTTTT
d_gene: TRBD1; abundance: -; v_gene: TRBV2; j_gene: TRBJ2-5; CDR3aa: CASSVGTGPLIGETQYF; CDR3nt: TGTGCCAGCAGTGTAGGGACAGGGCCCCTAATCGGGGAGACCCAGTACTTC
d_gene: -; abundance: -; v_gene: TRBV7-2; j_gene: TRBJ2-7; CDR3aa: CASSLPAYEQYF; CDR3nt: TGTGCCAGCAGCTTACCCGCCTACGAGCAGTACTTC
d_gene: TRBD1; abundance: -; v_gene: TRBV11-1; j_gene: TRBJ2-5; CDR3aa: CASSLVQGDQETQYF; CDR3nt: TGTGCCAGCAGCTTAGTCCAGGGGGACCAAGAGACCCAGTACTTC
d_gene: -; abundance: once; v_gene: TRBV6-1; j_gene: TRBJ2-7; CDR3aa: CASQQGQGQYF; CDR3nt: TGTGCCAGCCAGCAAGGCCAGGGGCAGTACTTC
d_gene: -; abundance: once; v_gene: TRBV19; j_gene: TRBJ2-7; CDR3aa: CASSIEGPGSAYEQYF; CDR3nt: TGTGCCAGTAGTATAGAAGGTCCGGGTTCCGCCTACGAGCAGTACTTC
d_gene: TRBD2; abundance: -; v_gene: TRBV5-1; j_gene: TRBJ2-7; CDR3aa: CASSLGTTSYEQYF; CDR3nt: TGCGCCAGCAGCTTAGGGACTACGTCCTACGAGCAGTACTTC
d_gene: -; abundance: -; v_gene: TRBV6-5; j_gene: TRBJ1-1; CDR3aa: CASSRGMNTEAFF; CDR3nt: TGTGCCAGCAGTAGAGGGATGAACACTGAAGCTTTCTTT
d_gene: TRBD1; abundance: -; v_gene: TRBV2; j_gene: TRBJ2-1; CDR3aa: CASQNPGQPEWEQFF; CDR3nt: TGTGCCAGCCAGAATCCGGGACAGCCCGAGTGGGAGCAGTTCTTC
d_gene: TRBD2; abundance: -; v_gene: TRBV5-1; j_gene: TRBJ2-3; CDR3aa: CASSLRGSGSIADTQYF; CDR3nt: TGCGCCAGCAGCTTGCGGGGTAGCGGGAGTATCGCAGATACGCAGTATTTT
d_gene: -; abundance: -; v_gene: TRBV12-5; j_gene: TRBJ2-3; CDR3aa: CASGLSVGRGTDTQYF; CDR3nt: TGTGCTAGTGGTTTGTCGGTAGGGCGGGGCACAGATACGCAGTATTTT
d_gene: TRBD1; abundance: -; v_gene: TRBV28; j_gene: TRBJ2-1; CDR3aa: CASSQGTGFHNEQFF; CDR3nt: TGTGCCAGCAGCCAGGGGACAGGGTTTCACAATGAGCAGTTCTTC
d_gene: TRBD1; abundance: few; v_gene: TRBV19; j_gene: TRBJ1-6; CDR3aa: CASRGQGGGPRTLHF; CDR3nt: TGTGCCAGTCGAGGACAGGGTGGAGGGCCCAGGACCCTCCACTTT
d_gene: TRBD2; abundance: -; v_gene: TRBV10-3; j_gene: TRBJ2-1; CDR3aa: CASGTSGNNEQFF; CDR3nt: TGTGCCTCCGGGACTAGCGGGAACAATGAGCAGTTCTTC
d_gene: -; abundance: -; v_gene: TRBV4-2; j_gene: TRBJ2-1; CDR3aa: CASSQDTGNEQFF; CDR3nt: TGTGCCAGCAGCCAAGATACGGGTAATGAGCAGTTCTTC
d_gene: TRBD1; abundance: -; v_gene: TRBV19; j_gene: TRBJ1-2; CDR3aa: CASSPPSRGFFNTF; CDR3nt: TGTGCCAGTAGTCCCCCCAGCAGGGGGTTCTTCAACACCTTC
d_gene: TRBD2; abundance: once; v_gene: TRBV9; j_gene: TRBJ2-2; CDR3aa: CASSVLAGPGELFF; CDR3nt: TGTGCCAGCAGCGTATTAGCGGGACCCGGGGAGCTGTTTTTT
d_gene: TRBD1; abundance: -; v_gene: TRBV4-2; j_gene: TRBJ1-2; CDR3aa: CASSQERDRDYGYTF; CDR3nt: TGTGCCAGCAGCCAAGAAAGAGACAGGGACTATGGCTACACCTTC
d_gene: -; abundance: -; v_gene: TRBV10-3; j_gene: TRBJ1-1; CDR3aa: CAISESGGRKTEAFF; CDR3nt: TGTGCCATCAGTGAGTCGGGGGGTCGGAAGACTGAAGCTTTCTTT
d_gene: -; abundance: -; v_gene: TRBV5-1; j_gene: TRBJ2-2; CDR3aa: CASNSVGVDTGELFF; CDR3nt: TGCGCCAGCAATTCGGTAGGGGTTGACACCGGGGAGCTGTTTTTT
d_gene: -; abundance: -; v_gene: TRBV7-2; j_gene: TRBJ2-1; CDR3aa: CASSLVQEFFRAEQFF; CDR3nt: TGTGCCAGCAGCTTAGTACAGGAATTTTTCCGGGCTGAGCAGTTCTTC
d_gene: TRBD2; abundance: -; v_gene: TRBV5-1; j_gene: TRBJ2-5; CDR3aa: CASTSSGGTQETQYF; CDR3nt: TGCGCCAGCACCTCTAGCGGGGGGACGCAAGAGACCCAGTACTTC
d_gene: -; abundance: -; v_gene: TRBV7-3; j_gene: TRBJ2-2; CDR3aa: CASSLAVTGELFF; CDR3nt: TGTGCCAGCAGCTTAGCGGTAACCGGGGAGCTGTTTTTT
d_gene: -; abundance: -; v_gene: TRBV5-1; j_gene: TRBJ2-7; CDR3aa: CASRGAWGGQYEQYF; CDR3nt: TGCGCCAGCCGGGGCGCATGGGGGGGCCAGTACGAGCAGTACTTC
d_gene: TRBD2; abundance: -; v_gene: TRBV13; j_gene: TRBJ2-1; CDR3aa: CASSPRTSGVNEQFF; CDR3nt: TGTGCCAGCAGCCCTAGGACTAGCGGGGTTAATGAGCAGTTCTTC
d_gene: -; abundance: -; v_gene: TRBV2; j_gene: TRBJ1-4; CDR3aa: CASSDEPQLLATNEKLFF; CDR3nt: TGTGCCAGCAGTGACGAGCCACAACTACTCGCAACTAATGAAAAACTGTTTTTT
d_gene: TRBD1; abundance: -; v_gene: TRBV5-1; j_gene: TRBJ1-4; CDR3aa: CASRRGTGGEKLFF; CDR3nt: TGCGCCAGCAGGCGCGGGACAGGAGGTGAAAAACTGTTTTTT
d_gene: TRBD2; abundance: -; v_gene: TRBV5-5; j_gene: TRBJ2-1; CDR3aa: CASSPGTSGRSDEQFF; CDR3nt: TGTGCCAGCAGTCCCGGGACTAGCGGGAGGAGCGATGAGCAGTTCTTC